This T cell receptor beta chain was captured by sequencing in a study of post-analysis software for immune sequencing data. V was pared by 0 bases and J by 6 bases, with 14 bases between. Germline assignment: CDR1 LGHNA and CDR2 YNFKEQ. The CDR3 has 15 amino acids. Overall study findings and caveats: Under F measure analysis, samples from one preparation batch co-clustered strongly. Those with multiple sclerosis, the patient group, showed significantly lower normalized Chao1 diversity than controls. Comparison of patients with controls showed 5 or 6 TRBV segments more frequent in patients, TRBV5-6, TRBV5-1 and TRBV20-1 among them.

Built from TCR beta cDNA, the libraries had unique molecular identifiers in them. About 540,000 cDNA molecules were obtained from approximately 0.91 to 9.4 million T cells. TCRdb fed the PCR reads into MiXCR, producing one record per CDR3 protein. The profile covers approximately 360,000 distinct CDR3 sequences, with about a third appearing a single time and around 15% taken by the ten largest. As regards this clonotype: As yet, its antigen is unknown.

This rearrangement joins TRBV4-2 to TRBJ1-2; no clear D. Sequenced: blood. The TCR sequence derives from a girl under 18 with multiple sclerosis. CDR3 nucleotide sequence: TGTGCCAGCAGCCAAGATCAACAGACGTTCAATGGCTACACCTTC. Translated, it gives CASSQDQQTFNGYTF.